This T cell receptor (beta chain) emerged from a study of T cell repertoires in cytomegalovirus infection. MiXCR was run by TCRdb on the reads, yielding one entry per CDR3 protein. Among 300,000 to 450,000 distinct CDR3 sequences listed, less than 20% were seen once. The CDR3 has 14 residues. Germline values: CDR1 SGHTA, CDR2 FQGNSA. Trimming removed 3 bases from V and 8 bases from J; junction bases left unmatched: 5. This clonotype appeared many times. The chain combines TRBV7-2 with TRBJ1-4, with 8 bases identical to TRBD1. The sequencing sample was made of PBMCs. The receptor was isolated from a human donor in good health (CMV status not recorded). Some clones in this sample may be carry-over from other donors' samples. CDR3 nucleotide sequence: TGTGCCAGCAGCTTGAACAGGGGGACCGAAAAACTGTTTTTT. It is translated as CASSLNRGTEKLFF.